This T cell receptor (beta chain) was retrieved from a study of preoperative IRX-2 immunotherapy in early breast cancer. Worth noting for this clone: Germline is not matched at one junction end, which may reflect a read error.

Looked up from germline, CDR1 is MGHRA and CDR2 is YSYEKL. The CDR3 spans 13 residues. This table comes from immunoSEQ multiplex PCR, and its TCRdb copy is limited to in-frame clones, with some not included. The repertoire holds roughly 42,000 clones, 70% to 85% seen once, with over 1% in the top ten. This sample's treatment: preoperative locoregional IRX-2 cytokine immunotherapy. Preoperative locoregional IRX-2 cytokine immunotherapy was tested in the phase Ib source study. This chain uses TRBV4-1 with TRBJ2-7, with D possibly being TRBD1 (5 bases). This receptor was identified in a human donor with breast cancer. Sequences were derived from tumor tissue, sampled after IRX-2 immunotherapy. This CDR3 reads CASSQPLQADQYF. The DNA of the CDR3 is TGCGCCAGCAGCCAACCCCTACAGGCGGATCAGTATTTC.